This TCR beta chain emerged from a study of T-cell reconstitution after alpha-beta-depleted transplantation in children. The J segment lost 3 bases and the V segment lost 3 bases, leaving 6 bases of the junction unmatched. Germline CDR1 reads SGDLS; CDR2 reads YYNGEE. The CDR3 covers 14 residues. Unique molecular identifiers were used in preparing the TCRbeta library. TCRdb reprocessed the PCR reads with MiXCR, giving one entry per CDR3 protein. In the table there are hundreds of thousands of distinct CDR3 sequences, over 9.5% of which are singletons. The sample consisted of PBMCs from the stem cell graft donor, taken from the stem cell graft. The J gene is TRBJ2-7, the V gene TRBV9; TRBD1 agrees at 7 bases. This sequence originates from a human donor who donated a stem cell graft to a child with acute myeloid leukemia. CDR3 sequence reads: CASSAGTDNYEQYF. CDR3 bases: TGTGCCAGCAGCGCCGGGACAGACAACTACGAGCAGTACTTC.